The clone carrying this TCR beta chain occurred once. Germline V gives CDR1 MGHRA, CDR2 YSYEKL. V lost 4 bases and J 9 bases, leaving 10 bases between the germline ends. This CDR3 contains 12 residues. Method: immunoSEQ multiplex PCR; TCRdb's copy keeps in-frame clones and lacks some. The sample includes around 61,000 clones, about 91% seen only once; the top ten take roughly 5.3%. The record originates from a study of cytomegalovirus exposure and HLA in healthy donors. The sample taken for sequencing was PBMCs. This chain joins TRBV4-1 and TRBJ1-3; perhaps TRBD1 as D (5 bases). The clonotype originates from a man aged 18-30 years in good health and CMV-seropositive. The DNA for the CDR3 is TGCGCCAGCAGCCCCTTCGGGGGCACCATATATTTT. Its protein is CASSPFGGTIYF.